The TCR beta chain under discussion was sequenced for a study of T cell changes during pregnancy in multiple sclerosis. The germline V gene has CDR1 MGHDK and CDR2 SYGVNS. CDR3 length: 14 amino acids. Trimming stripped 4 bases from V and 2 bases from J, with 8 bases between. TCRdb's table, derived via immunoSEQ multiplex PCR, lists solely in-frame clones and lacks some. Here the sample spans 35,000 or so clones, roughly 89% being singletons. The gene calls are TRBV25-1 and TRBJ2-2, with D possibly being TRBD1 (6 bases). The sample consisted of CD4+ T cells from peripheral blood mononuclear cells, taken after pregnancy. The source is a female donor in good health, enrolled as a control in a pregnancy study. CDR3 DNA sequence: TGTGCCAGCAGTGGACAGGAAAACACCGGGGAGCTGTTTTTT. Its protein is CASSGQENTGELFF. The full variable domain, rest sourced from reference TRBV25-1 and TRBJ2-2, is EADIYQTPRYLVIGTGKKITLECSQTMGHDKMYWYQQDPGMELHLIHYSYGVNSTEKGDLSSESTVSRIRTEHFPLTLESARPSHTSQYLCASSGQENTGELFFGEGSRLTVL.